The present TCR beta chain was sequenced within a study of regulatory and conventional T cells in RAG deficiency. The study, taken as a whole, reports: RAG-deficient patients showed markedly lower Shannon entropy and higher Simpson indices than control T-cell subsets.

Germline V gene lookup returns CDR1 SEHNR and CDR2 FQNEAQ (reference sequence). V lost 0 bases to trimming and J lost 8 bases, with 19 bases between them. This CDR3 spans 16 amino acids. Using immunoSEQ multiplex PCR, the repertoire was profiled, and TCRdb retains in-frame clones only, with some absent. The sample has 30,000 to 40,000 clones, 76% seen once. Blood CD4+ CD25-low CD127-high conventional T cells supplied the genomic DNA template. Worth noting for this clone: Its antigen is undetermined.

This sample also appeared in a second study, on regulatory T cells. Turning to that study: Primers: 52 TRBV forward and 13 TRBJ reverse.

The chain is built from TRBV7-9 and TRBJ1-2; D unclear. The sequencing input was CD4+ effector T cells sorted from blood. The TCR comes from a human donor in good health. CDR3 in amino acids: CASSLAGPLGGVGYTF. CDR3 DNA sequence: TGTGCCAGCAGCTTAGCGGGTCCGTTAGGCGGGGTCGGCTACACCTTC.